These 27 T cell receptor beta chains came from one sample sequenced in a study of memory CD4+ T cells and cytomegalovirus serostatus. The sort gate was single viable CD3+CD4+CD8-CD45RO+ cells for memory CD4+ T cells. Measured with immunoSEQ multiplex PCR; TCRdb has only the in-frame clones, and not every one. Of tens of thousands of clones in the sample, approximately 82% are singletons; the top ten hold about 0.51%. Input material: memory CD4+ T cells from blood. These TCRs come from an adult in good health and CMV-seronegative. Some clones in this sample may be carry-over from other donors' samples.

The genes are TRBV4-1 and TRBJ2-1, with 8 bases fitting TRBD2. The CDR3 has 17 amino acids. V lost 0 bases to trimming and J lost 6 bases; unmatched junction nucleotides: 10. Germline lookup yields CDR1 MGHRA and CDR2 YSYEKL. In DNA, the CDR3 is TGCGCCAGCAGCCAAGATGGGTTTGGGACTAGGACCAATGAGCAGTTCTTC. Amino acids: CASSQDGFGTRTNEQFF.

V gene TRBV5-4 combines with J gene TRBJ2-5, with D perhaps TRBD2 (6 bases). V was clipped by 0 bases and J by 7 bases, with 19 bases between them. From germline, CDR1 is SGHNT and CDR2 YYREEE (reference sequence). CDR3 length: 16 amino acids. Here the CDR3 reads CASSLDSVGGVGTQYF. As DNA, the CDR3 is TGTGCCAGCAGCTTGGATTCCGTGGGAGGTGTCGGGACCCAGTACTTC.

The gene calls are TRBV28 and TRBJ1-2; the D is unclear. The CDR3 consists of 13 residues. The V end was cut by 2 bases, the J end by 6 bases, with 10 bases between. In germline, CDR1 is MDHEN, CDR2 SYDVKM. CDR3 amino acids: CASSLRWAHGYTF. CDR3 coding DNA: TGTGCCAGCAGTTTAAGGTGGGCCCATGGCTACACCTTC.

The chain uses TRBV7-9 and TRBJ2-5; weak D call: TRBD1 (5 bases). The V gene's germline CDR1 is SEHNR and CDR2 FQNEAQ (reference sequence). The length of the CDR3 is 12 residues. V was cut by 8 bases and J by 1 base, with 8 bases left in between. CDR3 protein: CASQGPQETQYF. The DNA of the CDR3 is TGTGCCAGCCAGGGTCCCCAAGAGACCCAGTACTTC.

The chain uses TRBV7-6 and TRBJ1-1; D is undetermined. Germline assignment: CDR1 SGHVS and CDR2 FNYEAQ. This CDR3 contains 11 residues. With 1 base removed from V and 6 bases from J, the gap between germline ends came to 3 bases. The CDR3 coding sequence is TGTGCCAGCAGCTTAGGATCTGAAGCTTTCTTT. It yields the protein CASSLGSEAFF.

The chain employs TRBV28 and TRBJ1-4, with 8 bases aligning to TRBD1. CDR1 and CDR2 (germline): MDHEN, SYDVKM. This CDR3 contains 15 residues. V was clipped by 8 bases and J by 5 bases; unmatched bases: 10. CDR3 region: CASRSGTGINEKLFF. Here the CDR3 DNA reads TGTGCCAGCCGGTCCGGGACAGGTATCAATGAAAAACTGTTTTTT.

This chain links TRBV6-1 with TRBJ2-1; D unresolved. Germline CDR1 and CDR2: MNHNS and SASEGT. Trimming removed 6 bases at V and 14 bases at J, with 20 bases between. The CDR3 contains 13 residues. DNA of the CDR3: TGTGCCAGCAGATCCAGCCAAATGATGGGAAAGTTCTTC. The encoded protein is CASRSSQMMGKFF.

This clone was found once. J is TRBJ1-1 and V is TRBV2, with D possibly TRBD1 on 5 matching bases. V was clipped by 5 bases and J by 3 bases, with 10 bases between them. The germline V gene has CDR1 SNHLY and CDR2 FYNNEI. There are 13 residues in the CDR3. CDR3 in amino acids: CASSQGSYTEAFF. The CDR3 DNA reads TGTGCCAGCAGTCAGGGTTCCTACACTGAAGCTTTCTTT.

This chain uses TRBV6-5 with TRBJ1-3; D ambiguous. The CDR3 covers 15 residues. Trimming cost V 6 bases and J 0 bases, with 12 bases left between them. Germline V CDR1 and CDR2: MNHEY, SVGAGI. In nucleotides, the CDR3 is TGTGCCAGCAGCAGAGACGGAAGCTCTGGAAACACCATATATTTT. It specifies CASSRDGSSGNTIYF.

This clone counts as medium-sized. This rearrangement joins TRBV7-3 to TRBJ2-2; D may be TRBD2 (5 bases). V was trimmed by 1 base and J by 5 bases, leaving 8 bases between them. CDR1 and CDR2 from the germline V gene are SGHTA and FQGTGA. The CDR3 consists of 14 residues. CDR3 region: CASSLNPGTGELFF. In DNA, the CDR3 is TGTGCCAGCAGCTTAAATCCGGGGACCGGGGAGCTGTTTTTT.

The chain has TRBV5-1 and TRBJ1-4; TRBD1 aligns across 12 bases. The V gene end was trimmed by 0 bases and the J gene end by 8 bases; junction bases not matched to a gene: 2. The CDR3 runs 15 residues. Germline V CDR1 and CDR2: SGHRS, YFSETQ. The CDR3 DNA reads TGCGCCAGCAGCTTGGACGGGACAGGGGGCGAAAAACTGTTTTTT. It yields the protein CASSLDGTGGEKLFF.

The chain has TRBV27 and TRBJ2-3; D unclear. Germline assignment: CDR1 MNHEY and CDR2 SMNVEV (reference sequence). The ends were cut back, 3 bases at V and 8 bases at J, with 15 bases in the middle. This CDR3 is built from 14 residues. CDR3 sequence: CASSFRRNFVTQYF. The CDR3 DNA reads TGTGCCAGCAGTTTCCGGCGGAATTTCGTTACGCAGTATTTT.

V is TRBV5-1 and J is TRBJ2-7; 9 bases align to TRBD1. CDR1 is SGHRS and CDR2 is YFSETQ in the germline V gene. Trimming took 3 bases from V and 6 from J; bases not matched to a gene: 10. The CDR3 sequence is 15 residues long. CDR3: CASSSEGTGTREQYF. The CDR3 region has the DNA TGCGCCAGCAGCTCTGAGGGGACAGGGACCCGCGAGCAGTACTTC.

The rearrangement uses TRBV5-1 and TRBJ2-1; 10 bases align to TRBD2. The germline CDR1 and CDR2 sequences are SGHRS and YFSETQ. The J segment lost 6 bases and the V segment lost 0 bases, leaving 6 bases of the junction unmatched. The CDR3 consists of 16 residues. CDR3 residues: CASSLAGVAGGNEQFF. The DNA of the CDR3 is TGCGCCAGCAGCTTGGCCGGGGTAGCGGGGGGCAATGAGCAGTTCTTC.

This sequence joins TRBV14 and TRBJ2-1, with 7 bases identical to TRBD2. V lost 1 base and J lost 3; bases outside the gene matches: 9. Germline CDR1 reads SGHDN; CDR2 reads FVKESK. This CDR3 has 17 amino acids. The CDR3 DNA follows: TGTGCCAGCAGCCAAGTGGGAGCGGGAAGGCTCTACAATGAGCAGTTCTTC. The encoded protein is CASSQVGAGRLYNEQFF.

This rearrangement joins TRBV28 to TRBJ2-7, with a weak D call TRBD2 (5 bases). This CDR3 spans 15 amino acids. Germline CDR1 is MDHEN and CDR2 is SYDVKM. The V and J ends lost 2 bases and 0 bases respectively, with 11 bases between them. CDR3 nucleotide sequence: TGTGCCAGCAGTTTAGCCCATGGGAGCTCCTACGAGCAGTACTTC. Translation gives CASSLAHGSSYEQYF. The variable domain in full, completed from reference TRBV28 and TRBJ2-7, reads DVKVTQSSRYLVKRTGEKVFLECVQDMDHENMFWYRQDPGLGLRLIYFSYDVKMKEKGDIPEGYSVSREKKERFSLILESASTNQTSMYLCASSLAHGSSYEQYFGPGTRLTVT.

The CDR3 DNA is TGTGCCAGCACTAAGAGAAATCAGCCCCAGCATTTT. Its protein is CASTKRNQPQHF. V usage is TRBV28 and J usage is TRBJ1-5; D is unresolved. Germline V gene lookup returns CDR1 MDHEN and CDR2 SYDVKM. The CDR3 spans 12 residues. Trimming took 7 bases from V and 4 from J, leaving 8 bases between them.

The chain is built from TRBV15 and TRBJ1-1; D is unresolved. Germline loops: CDR1 LNHNV, CDR2 YYDKDF (reference sequence). This CDR3 comprises 15 residues. Trimming removed 0 bases from V and 0 bases from J, with 8 bases in between. CDR3 protein: CATSRDLGMNTEAFF. The CDR3 nucleotides read TGTGCCACCAGCAGAGATTTGGGAATGAACACTGAAGCTTTCTTT. The complete variable domain, with remaining parts taken from reference TRBV15 and TRBJ1-1, reads DAMVIQNPRYQVTQFGKPVTLSCSQTLNHNVMYWYQQKSSQAPKLLFHYYDKDFNNEADTPDNFQSRRPNTSFCFLDIRSPGLGDTAMYLCATSRDLGMNTEAFFGQGTRLTVV.

V is TRBV7-2 and J is TRBJ1-1; unclear D gene. Between the trimmed V and J ends, which lost 2 bases and 2 bases, there was a span of 12 bases. There are 15 residues in the CDR3. Germline V gene sequence: CDR1 SGHTA, CDR2 FQGNSA. CDR3 sequence (DNA): TGTGCCAGCAGCTTAAGTGTGGGAACCAACACTGAAGCTTTCTTT. It yields the protein CASSLSVGTNTEAFF.

V and J are TRBV28 and TRBJ2-7; D is undetermined. With 3 bases removed from V and 5 bases from J, the gap between germline ends came to 8 bases. This CDR3 is built from 12 residues. Germline lookup yields CDR1 MDHEN and CDR2 SYDVKM. The CDR3 spells CASSFRTDEQYF. The CDR3 region has the DNA TGTGCCAGCAGTTTCCGGACCGACGAGCAGTACTTC.

In this sample, this clone turned up a few times. This chain links TRBV11-3 with TRBJ2-1, with TRBD1 matching over 10 bases. The CDR3 has 13 amino acids. V shed 5 bases, J shed 9 bases, and the junction held 4 bases outside the gene matches. Per germline, CDR1 SGHNT and CDR2 YENEEA. This CDR3 is CASSPTGGTEQFF. The DNA for the CDR3 is TGTGCCAGCAGCCCGACAGGGGGCACTGAGCAGTTCTTC.

To note about this clone: Different DNA sequences within this sample yield the same CDR3. This rearrangement joins TRBV18 to TRBJ2-6, with a possible D match to TRBD1 (6 bases). This CDR3 contains 16 residues. In germline, CDR1 is KGHSH, CDR2 LQKENI. The V and J ends lost 0 bases and 4 bases respectively, with 10 bases between them. The CDR3 is CASSPPTGSGANVLTF. The CDR3 DNA sequence: TGTGCCAGCTCACCACCGACAGGATCCGGGGCCAACGTCCTGACTTTC.

The chain has TRBV19 and TRBJ1-4; D ambiguous. The length of the CDR3 is 17 residues. V dropped 7 bases and J dropped 4 bases, with 22 bases sitting between them. Germline-derived CDR1 and CDR2 are LNHDA and SQIVND (reference sequence). The CDR3 DNA reads TGTGCCAGTAAAAGGGCCCCTAACAGCAACTATAATGAAAAACTGTTTTTT. Protein: CASKRAPNSNYNEKLFF.

The rearrangement uses TRBV7-2 and TRBJ1-3; tentatively, D is TRBD1 (5 bases). Trimming cost V 8 bases and J 2 bases, with 16 bases left between them. The CDR3 sequence is 15 residues long. The germline gives CDR1 SGHTA, CDR2 FQGNSA. The DNA for the CDR3 is TGTGCCAGCGGAATCTCCGGGACTCCTGGAAACACCATATATTTT. Protein: CASGISGTPGNTIYF.

This chain connects TRBV30 to TRBJ2-3; D perhaps matches TRBD2 (6 bases). The CDR3 runs 14 residues. Trimming left V 1 base short and J 4 bases short, with 12 bases between. Germline V gene lookup returns CDR1 GTSNPN and CDR2 SVGIG (reference sequence). In DNA form, the CDR3 reads TGTGCCTGGAGTGAGCGGGTCCCGCCAGATACGCAGTATTTT. This codes for CAWSERVPPDTQYF.

The rearrangement links TRBV7-8 to TRBJ1-1, with D unclear. The CDR3 totals 12 residues. Germline CDR1 is SGHVS and CDR2 is FQNEAQ. V was cut by 3 bases and J by 5 bases, with 7 bases left in between. In DNA form, the CDR3 reads TGTGCCAGCAGCTTGGGAAAGACTGAAGCTTTCTTT. Translated: CASSLGKTEAFF.

V usage is TRBV4-2 and J usage is TRBJ2-5; no clear D. The V end lost 0 bases, the J end lost 7 bases, and 21 bases lay between the germline ends. Germline values: CDR1 LGHNA, CDR2 YNFKEQ. The CDR3 length is 17 residues. The DNA for the CDR3 is TGTGCCAGCAGCCAAGAGACTTCAGGAACAGCCTCGGTGACCCAGTACTTC. The encoded protein is CASSQETSGTASVTQYF.